This T cell receptor (beta chain) was recovered during a study of cytomegalovirus exposure and HLA in healthy donors. Amplification used 60 Vbeta primers and 13 Jbeta primers. The assay was immunoSEQ multiplex PCR, and TCRdb's table has in-frame clones only and misses some. The table includes fewer than 120,000 clones, just over 75% detected once. The V gene's germline CDR1 is SGHKS and CDR2 YYEKEE (reference sequence). The CDR3 loop spans 15 amino acids. With V trimmed by 6 bases and J by 3 bases, 8 bases remained unmatched. The J gene is TRBJ1-2, the V gene TRBV5-5; 10 bases agree with TRBD1. Input material: PBMCs. The clonotype originates from a man aged 25 to 40 in good health and CMV-seropositive. The CDR3 nucleotides read TGTGCCAGCATCCCAGGGGGACAGGGGTACTATGGCTACACCTTC. Translating gives CASIPGGQGYYGYTF.